The 22 T cell receptor beta chains listed next were all sequenced from one sample in a study of T cell responses to AZD1222 COVID-19 vaccine. Clones were read by immunoSEQ multiplex PCR, and TCRdb kept only the in-frame ones, dropping some. The data contain roughly 130,000 clones, over 75% of them singletons. The source was peripheral blood, collected on day 0 of AZD1222 vaccination. These receptors were obtained from an adult in good health.

This clone has only a few counts. V and J are TRBV10-3 and TRBJ2-7; TRBD2 agrees at 13 bases. This CDR3 is 14 amino acids long. Trimming cost V 6 bases and J 4 bases; bases outside gene matches: 3. CDR1 ENHRY and CDR2 SYGVKD come from the germline V gene. The CDR3 loop reads CAIRRLAGGYEQYF. The CDR3 nucleotides are TGTGCCATCAGACGACTAGCGGGAGGATACGAGCAGTACTTC.

The V and J genes are TRBV5-6 and TRBJ1-5; D not resolved. Trimming took 2 bases from V and 0 from J, leaving 12 bases between them. CDR1 SGHDT and CDR2 YYEEEE come from the germline V gene. This CDR3 spans 16 amino acids. The DNA of the CDR3 is TGTGCCAGCAGCTTCTCGGGAGCAGTTAGCAATCAGCCCCAGCATTTT. Its protein is CASSFSGAVSNQPQHF.

The J gene is TRBJ1-5, the V gene TRBV7-2; 7 nucleotides agree with TRBD1. Germline lookup yields CDR1 SGHTA and CDR2 FQGNSA. V was pared by 5 bases and J by 3 bases, with 4 bases of the junction left unmatched. The CDR3 has 14 amino acids. The CDR3 DNA sequence: TGTGCCAGCAGCGCCGACAGGGTCAATCAGCCCCAGCATTTT. Translated, it gives CASSADRVNQPQHF.

This clone was detected only a few times. V usage is TRBV7-6 and J usage is TRBJ2-7; TRBD2 matches 8 bases. The CDR3 is 14 residues long. Germline CDR1 and CDR2: SGHVS and FNYEAQ. V trimming: 1 base; J trimming: 5 bases; junction bases outside the gene matches: 4. CDR3 in amino acids: CASSLEAGVHEQYF. The CDR3, as DNA: TGTGCCAGCAGCTTAGAAGCGGGAGTCCACGAGCAGTACTTC.

The chain joins TRBV2 to TRBJ1-4, with TRBD1 as a possible D gene (6 bases). This CDR3 has 14 amino acids. The ends were cut back, 7 bases at V and 5 bases at J, with 14 bases in the middle. Germline V gene sequence: CDR1 SNHLY, CDR2 FYNNEI. In DNA form, the CDR3 reads TGTGCCAGCAATCGCCAGGGGATAAATGAAAAACTGTTTTTT. The encoded protein is CASNRQGINEKLFF.

This clone was observed a single time. CDR3 nucleotides: TGTGCCAGCAGCCCCACCGGGAAGAAGCGGGGTGAGCAGTTCTTC. Protein product: CASSPTGKKRGEQFF. The rearrangement links TRBV7-9 to TRBJ2-1; 7 bases are shared with TRBD2. J was trimmed by 9 bases and V by 5 bases; bases with no gene match: 13. The CDR3 runs to 15 residues. Germline loops: CDR1 SEHNR, CDR2 FQNEAQ (reference sequence).

This clone was recorded once. The chain carries TRBV6-5 and TRBJ1-4, with TRBD1 matching over 7 bases. V was pared by 9 bases and J by 3 bases, with 7 bases of the junction left unmatched. Germline CDR1 is MNHEY and CDR2 is SVGAGI. This CDR3 is built from 14 residues. CDR3 nucleotide sequence: TGTGCCAGTCGGACAGGTTTAGCTAATGAAAAACTGTTTTTT. Translated, it gives CASRTGLANEKLFF.

The chain couples TRBV5-4 to TRBJ2-7; D is uncertain. The V and J ends lost 3 bases and 0 bases respectively, with 1 base between them. This CDR3 region has 11 residues. Per the germline V gene, CDR1 is SGHNT and CDR2 is YYREEE (reference sequence). The CDR3 nucleotides are TGTGCCAGCAGCTCCTCCTACGAGCAGTACTTC. Its translation: CASSSSYEQYF.

The chain couples TRBV6-5 to TRBJ2-7; a possible D gene is TRBD1 (7 bases). In germline, CDR1 is MNHEY, CDR2 SVGAGI. Deletions cut 5 bases from V and 3 bases from J, with 14 bases between. This CDR3 region has 14 residues. The CDR3 DNA follows: TGTGCCAGCAGTCTCAGGGGGGTTGGCTACGAGCAGTACTTC. Its translation: CASSLRGVGYEQYF.

About this clone: This same CDR3 is encoded by further DNA sequences in the sample. V and J are TRBV29-1 and TRBJ2-7, with TRBD2 as a possible D gene (5 bases). The CDR3 contains 11 residues. V gave up 6 bases and J gave up 2 bases, with 8 bases separating them. From germline, CDR1 is SQVTM and CDR2 ANQGSEA. The CDR3 is CSVEGAYEQYF. The DNA for the CDR3 is TGCAGCGTCGAGGGAGCCTACGAGCAGTACTTC.

The rearrangement joins TRBV6-1 to TRBJ2-5; the match to TRBD2 covers 9 bases. This CDR3 is built from 24 residues. Germline assignment: CDR1 MNHNS and CDR2 SASEGT. Losses at the gene ends were 2 bases for V and 1 base for J; bases not matched to a gene: 29. The CDR3 coding sequence is TGTGCCAGCAGTGAAAATCTCGAGGAGGGGGCAGACCCATGGCGGGAGGGGATCCAAGAGACCCAGTACTTC. This sequence encodes CASSENLEEGADPWREGIQETQYF.

The rearrangement joins TRBV7-8 to TRBJ1-4; possible D gene TRBD1, 5 bases. The V and J ends lost 10 bases and 3 bases respectively, with 24 bases between them. Germline V CDR1 and CDR2: SGHVS, FQNEAQ. CDR3 length: 17 residues. Here the CDR3 reads CATSVREGAGPNEKLFF. CDR3 in DNA: TGTGCCACGTCGGTCAGAGAAGGAGCGGGGCCTAATGAAAAACTGTTTTTT.

This clone has a single count. This chain links TRBV30 with TRBJ2-1; TRBD1 aligns across 8 bases. CDR1 is GTSNPN, CDR2 SVGIG, per germline (reference sequence). V shed 5 bases and J 11 bases; nucleotides not matched to a gene: 5. The CDR3 consists of 11 residues. The DNA of the CDR3 is TGTGCCTGGGGGGGACAGGCGCAGCAGTTCTTC. Its translation: CAWGGQAQQFF.

This clone was observed a few times. V gene TRBV6-1 combines with J gene TRBJ1-5; no reliable D call. Trimming took off 0 bases at V and 7 bases at J, with 13 bases between the two ends. Germline V lookup: CDR1 MNHNS, CDR2 SASEGT. The CDR3 runs 15 residues. The CDR3 protein is CASSEAVGNLQPQHF. CDR3 bases: TGTGCCAGCAGTGAAGCAGTAGGGAATCTACAGCCCCAGCATTTT.

The chain employs TRBV12-3 or TRBV12-4 and TRBJ1-1, with D tentatively TRBD1 (5 bases). The CDR3 has 11 residues. V was pared by 8 bases and J by 5 bases, with 9 bases between. The CDR3 DNA reads TGTGCCAGCGGTAGGGGTACTGAAGCTTTCTTT. It yields the protein CASGRGTEAFF.

The rearrangement joins TRBV6-2 or TRBV6-3 to TRBJ1-1; D is unresolved. The CDR3 sequence is 17 residues long. Trimming took 0 bases from V and 1 from J, leaving 15 bases between them. Germline V gene data show CDR1 as MNHEY and CDR2 as SVGEGT. Here the CDR3 DNA reads TGTGCCAGCAGTTACTCGAGGGAAGTCCTCCGGAACACTGAAGCTTTCTTT. It codes for CASSYSREVLRNTEAFF.

This clone appeared a single time. CDR3 nucleotide sequence: TGTGCCACCAGCAGACACTCGTACAATGAGCAGTTCTTC. Protein product: CATSRHSYNEQFF. V gene TRBV15 combines with J gene TRBJ2-1; D gene ambiguous. Per the germline V gene, CDR1 is LNHNV and CDR2 is YYDKDF (reference sequence). The CDR3 contains 13 residues. With 2 bases removed from V and 4 bases from J, the gap between germline ends came to 6 bases.

This chain connects TRBV10-3 to TRBJ2-4, with D unclear. Trimming removed 4 bases at V and 3 bases at J, with 13 bases between. Germline CDR1 ENHRY, CDR2 SYGVKD. The CDR3 has 15 residues. CDR3 in amino acids: CAISGGAPDKNIQYF. The CDR3 DNA sequence: TGTGCCATCAGTGGTGGTGCGCCCGACAAAAACATTCAGTACTTC.

This chain joins TRBV6-2 or TRBV6-3 and TRBJ2-1, with TRBD2 as a possible D gene (6 bases). The germline V and J ends were trimmed by 2 bases and 5 bases, with 13 bases remaining between them. CDR1 is MNHEY, CDR2 SVGEGT, per germline. This CDR3 is built from 15 residues. The CDR3 bases are TGTGCCAGCAGTTACCGGGGGATCCGGGACAATGAGCAGTTCTTC. Its protein product is CASSYRGIRDNEQFF.

For the CDR3, the DNA is TGTGCCAGCTCGCAAGAACAGGGTTCCTATGGCTACACCTTC. This encodes CASSQEQGSYGYTF. J is TRBJ1-2 and V is TRBV18, with D perhaps matching TRBD1 (6 bases). CDR1 and CDR2 (germline): KGHSH, LQKENI. CDR3 length: 14 residues. Trimming left V 6 bases short and J 4 bases short, with 15 bases between.

The chain has TRBV11-3 and TRBJ2-3; possibly TRBD1 or TRBD2 for D (5 bases each). This CDR3 comprises 17 residues. In germline, CDR1 is SGHNT, CDR2 YENEEA. The germline V and J ends were trimmed by 5 bases and 5 bases, with 23 bases remaining between them. The CDR3: CASSPGAYSNIGDTQYF. CDR3 in DNA: TGTGCCAGCAGCCCCGGGGCGTACTCTAACATAGGAGATACGCAGTATTTT.

This clone was recorded only once. The J gene is TRBJ2-2, the V gene TRBV11-3; no reliable D call. The germline V gene has CDR1 SGHNT and CDR2 YENEEA. V lost 1 base, J lost 5 bases, and 8 bases lay in between. CDR3 length: 14 amino acids. The CDR3 loop reads CASSLGTLTGELFF. CDR3 bases: TGTGCCAGCAGCTTAGGCACCCTAACCGGGGAGCTGTTTTTT.